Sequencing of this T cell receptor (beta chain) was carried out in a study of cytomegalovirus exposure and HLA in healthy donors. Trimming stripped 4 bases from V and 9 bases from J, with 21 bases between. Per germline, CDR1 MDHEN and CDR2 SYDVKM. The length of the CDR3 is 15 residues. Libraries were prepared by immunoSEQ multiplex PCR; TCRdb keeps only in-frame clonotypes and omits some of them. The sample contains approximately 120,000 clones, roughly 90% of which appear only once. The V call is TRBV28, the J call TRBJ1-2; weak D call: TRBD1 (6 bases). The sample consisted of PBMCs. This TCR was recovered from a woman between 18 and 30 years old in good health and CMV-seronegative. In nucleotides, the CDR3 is TGTGCCAGCAGTTCCCCGGACAGCCCCTATAAGCGCTACACCTTC. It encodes CASSSPDSPYKRYTF.